Described below is a single TCR beta chain sequence and its context. What it recognizes is unknown. Amplification of TCR alpha and beta CDR3 regions from RNA used iRepertoire nested multiplex PCR. One entry per CDR3 protein, called by TCRdb with MiXCR from the multiplex PCR reads. This table has 400,000 or so distinct CDR3 sequences, roughly two fifths appearing once. The source of the sample is a study of glioma-infiltrating T cells. Across the study: Glioma patients had dexamethasone for six or fewer days before surgery.

CDR3 length equals 14 residues. V was clipped by 7 bases and J by 0 bases, with 10 bases between them. The germline V gene encodes CDR1 SNHLY and CDR2 FYNNEI. Study conclusions and caveats: Only very few CDR3 sequences appeared in both tissue and blood. Above-expected tissue-blood divergence occurred in all gliomas, most in low-grade ones.

The sample was glioma tissue, nonneoplastic brain tissue, or PBMCs (not recorded which). This TCR derives from a human donor with low-grade glioma or glioblastoma, undergoing nonglioma brain surgery, or in good health (not recorded which). This chain links TRBV2 with TRBJ2-1; D possibly corresponds to TRBD2 (7 bases). The CDR3 sequence is CASKGDYSYNEQFF. CDR3 DNA: TGTGCCAGCAAGGGGGACTACTCCTACAATGAGCAGTTCTTC.